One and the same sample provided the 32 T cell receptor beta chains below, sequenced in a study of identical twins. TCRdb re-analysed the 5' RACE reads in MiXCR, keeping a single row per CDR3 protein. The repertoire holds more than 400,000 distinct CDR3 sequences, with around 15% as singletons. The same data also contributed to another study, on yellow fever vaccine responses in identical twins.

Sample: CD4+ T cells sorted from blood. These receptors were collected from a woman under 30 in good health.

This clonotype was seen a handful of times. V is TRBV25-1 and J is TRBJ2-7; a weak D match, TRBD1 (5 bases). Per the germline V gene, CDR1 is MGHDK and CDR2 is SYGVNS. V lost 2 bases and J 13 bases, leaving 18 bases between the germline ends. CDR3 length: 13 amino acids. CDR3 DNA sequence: TGTGCCAGCAGTGAAGGGATAGGGGCGCCCTTCTACGTC. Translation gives CASSEGIGAPFYV.

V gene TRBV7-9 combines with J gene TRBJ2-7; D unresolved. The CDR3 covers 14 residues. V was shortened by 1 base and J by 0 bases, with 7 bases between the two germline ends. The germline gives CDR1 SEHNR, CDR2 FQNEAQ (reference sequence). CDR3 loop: CASSLDQSSYEQYF. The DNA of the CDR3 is TGTGCCAGCAGCTTAGATCAGAGCTCCTACGAGCAGTACTTC.

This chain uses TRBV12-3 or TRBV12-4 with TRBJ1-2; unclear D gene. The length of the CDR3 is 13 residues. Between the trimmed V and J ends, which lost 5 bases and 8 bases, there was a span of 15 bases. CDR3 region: CASSPPGRGGYTF. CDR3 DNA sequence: TGTGCCAGCAGTCCACCTGGACGGGGAGGCTACACCTTC.

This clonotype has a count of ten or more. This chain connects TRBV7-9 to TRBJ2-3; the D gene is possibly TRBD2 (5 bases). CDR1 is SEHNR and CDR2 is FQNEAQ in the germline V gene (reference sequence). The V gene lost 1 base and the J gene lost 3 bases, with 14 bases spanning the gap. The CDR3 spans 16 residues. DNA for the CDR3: TGTGCCAGCAGCTTAGGTGTCGGAGGACGAACAGATACGCAGTATTTT. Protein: CASSLGVGGRTDTQYF.

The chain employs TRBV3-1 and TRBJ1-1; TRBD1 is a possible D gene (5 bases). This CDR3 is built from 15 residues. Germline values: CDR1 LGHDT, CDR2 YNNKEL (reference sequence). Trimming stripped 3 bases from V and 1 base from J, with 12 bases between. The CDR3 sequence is CASSHWDRGNTEAFF. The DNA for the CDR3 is TGTGCCAGCAGCCATTGGGACCGAGGGAACACTGAAGCTTTCTTT.

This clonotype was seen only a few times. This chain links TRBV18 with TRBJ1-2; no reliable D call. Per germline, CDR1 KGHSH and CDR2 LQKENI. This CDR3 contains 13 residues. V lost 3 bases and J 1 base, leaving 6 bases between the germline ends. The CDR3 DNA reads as TGTGCCAGCTCACCTGGGGATAACTATGGCTACACCTTC. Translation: CASSPGDNYGYTF. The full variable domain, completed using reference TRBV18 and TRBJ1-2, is NAGVMQNPRHLVRRRGQEARLRCSPMKGHSHVYWYRQLPEEGLKFMVYLQKENIIDESGMPKERFSAEFPKEGPSILRIQQVVRGDSAAYFCASSPGDNYGYTFGSGTRLTVV.

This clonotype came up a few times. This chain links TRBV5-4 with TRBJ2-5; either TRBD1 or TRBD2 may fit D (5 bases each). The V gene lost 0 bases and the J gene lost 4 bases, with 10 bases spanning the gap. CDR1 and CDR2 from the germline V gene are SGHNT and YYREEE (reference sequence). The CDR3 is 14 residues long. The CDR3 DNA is TGTGCCAGCAGCTTGGGAGGGGCAGTAGAGACCCAGTACTTC. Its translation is CASSLGGAVETQYF.

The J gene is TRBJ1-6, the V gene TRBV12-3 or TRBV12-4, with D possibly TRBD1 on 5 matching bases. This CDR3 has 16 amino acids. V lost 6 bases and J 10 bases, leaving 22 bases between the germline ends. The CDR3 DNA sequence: TGTGCCAGCAGGCGAAACCCCAGGGTTGGAGACTCACCCCTCCACTTT. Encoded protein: CASRRNPRVGDSPLHF.

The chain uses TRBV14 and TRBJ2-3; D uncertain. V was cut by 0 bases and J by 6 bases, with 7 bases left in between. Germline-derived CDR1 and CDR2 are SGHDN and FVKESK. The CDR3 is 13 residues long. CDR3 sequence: CASSQDVGDTQYF. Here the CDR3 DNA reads TGTGCCAGCAGCCAAGATGTGGGGGATACGCAGTATTTT.

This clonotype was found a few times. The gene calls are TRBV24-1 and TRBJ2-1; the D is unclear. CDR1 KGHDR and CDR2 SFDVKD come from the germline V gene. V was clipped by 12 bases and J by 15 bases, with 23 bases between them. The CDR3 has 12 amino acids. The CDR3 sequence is CASSAGTGFPFF. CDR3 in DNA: TGTGCCTCATCGGCCGGAACCGGCTTTCCGTTCTTC.

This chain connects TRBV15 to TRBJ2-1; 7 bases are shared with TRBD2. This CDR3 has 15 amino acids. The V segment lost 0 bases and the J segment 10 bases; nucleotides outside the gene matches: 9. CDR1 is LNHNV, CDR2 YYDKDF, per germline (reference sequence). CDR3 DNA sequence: TGTGCCACCAGCAGAGACTCGGGCGGGAGTGCCGAGCAGTTCTTC. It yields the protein CATSRDSGGSAEQFF.

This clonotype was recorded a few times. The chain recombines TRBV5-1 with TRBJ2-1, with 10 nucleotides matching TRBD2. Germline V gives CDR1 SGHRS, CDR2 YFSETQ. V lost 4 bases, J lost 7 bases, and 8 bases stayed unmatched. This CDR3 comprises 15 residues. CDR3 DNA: TGCGCCAGCAGCAACCCGGGACTAGCGTTGAATGAGCAGTTCTTC. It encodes CASSNPGLALNEQFF.

DNA for the CDR3: TGTGCCAGCAGCTTAGACTACTCTGGGGCCAACGTCCTGACTTTC. Amino acids: CASSLDYSGANVLTF. This sequence joins TRBV7-2 and TRBJ2-6; D not certain. Germline V gene lookup returns CDR1 SGHTA and CDR2 FQGNSA. The CDR3 is made up of 15 amino acids. V dropped 1 base and J dropped 0 bases, with 4 bases sitting between them.

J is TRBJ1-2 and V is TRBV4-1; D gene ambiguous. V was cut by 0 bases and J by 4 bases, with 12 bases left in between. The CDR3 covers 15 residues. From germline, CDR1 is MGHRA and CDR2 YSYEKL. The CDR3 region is CASSQESSRSYGYTF. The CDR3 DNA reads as TGCGCCAGCAGCCAAGAAAGTTCACGCAGCTATGGCTACACCTTC.

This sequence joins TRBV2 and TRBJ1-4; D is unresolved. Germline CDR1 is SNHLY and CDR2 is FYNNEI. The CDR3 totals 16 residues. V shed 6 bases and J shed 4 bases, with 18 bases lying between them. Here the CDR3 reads CASRGTTGLRNEKLFF. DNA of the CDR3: TGTGCCAGCAGAGGAACTACCGGGCTCCGTAATGAAAAACTGTTTTTT.

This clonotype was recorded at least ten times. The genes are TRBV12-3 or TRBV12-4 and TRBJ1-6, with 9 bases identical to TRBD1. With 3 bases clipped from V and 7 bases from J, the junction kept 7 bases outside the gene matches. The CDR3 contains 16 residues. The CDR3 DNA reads TGTGCCAGCAGTTTGGGACAGGGAGTTTTGAATTCACCCCTCCACTTT. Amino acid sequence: CASSLGQGVLNSPLHF.

In nucleotides, the CDR3 is TGCGCCAGCAGCCAGGCGGGGCCTAACACCGGGGAGCTGTTTTTT. It specifies CASSQAGPNTGELFF. This chain links TRBV4-1 with TRBJ2-2; tentatively, D is TRBD2 (6 bases). CDR1 and CDR2 (germline): MGHRA, YSYEKL. The CDR3 has 15 residues. Trimming stripped 3 bases from V and 2 bases from J, with 10 bases between.

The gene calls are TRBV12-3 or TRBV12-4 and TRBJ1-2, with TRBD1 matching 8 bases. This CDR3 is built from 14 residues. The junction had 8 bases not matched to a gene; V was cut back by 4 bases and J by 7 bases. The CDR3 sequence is CASSSRTGHFGYTF. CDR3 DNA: TGTGCCAGCAGTTCGCGGACAGGGCATTTTGGCTACACCTTC.

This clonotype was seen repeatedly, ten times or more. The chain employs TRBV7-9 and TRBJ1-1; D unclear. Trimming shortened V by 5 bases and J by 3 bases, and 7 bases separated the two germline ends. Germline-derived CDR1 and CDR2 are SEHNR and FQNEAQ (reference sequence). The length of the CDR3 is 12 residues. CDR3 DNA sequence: TGTGCCAGCAGCCCTCGGGACACTGAAGCTTTCTTT. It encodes CASSPRDTEAFF.

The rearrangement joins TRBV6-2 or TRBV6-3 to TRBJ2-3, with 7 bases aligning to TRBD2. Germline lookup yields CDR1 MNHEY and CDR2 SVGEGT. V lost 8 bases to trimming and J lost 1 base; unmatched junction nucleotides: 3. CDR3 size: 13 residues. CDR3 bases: TGTGCCAGCCTAGCGGAGCGCACAGATACGCAGTATTTT. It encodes CASLAERTDTQYF.

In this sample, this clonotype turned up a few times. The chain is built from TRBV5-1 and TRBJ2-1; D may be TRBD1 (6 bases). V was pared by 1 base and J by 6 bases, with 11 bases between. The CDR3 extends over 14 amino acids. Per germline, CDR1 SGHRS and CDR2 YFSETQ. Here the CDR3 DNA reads TGCGCCAGCAGCTTGATTCAACAGGGCAATGAGCAGTTCTTC. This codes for CASSLIQQGNEQFF. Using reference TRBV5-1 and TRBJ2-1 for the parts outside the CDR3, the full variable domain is KAGVTQTPRYLIKTRGQQVTLSCSPISGHRSVSWYQQTPGQGLQFLFEYFSETQRNKGNFPGRFSGRQFSNSRSEMNVSTLELGDSALYLCASSLIQQGNEQFFGPGTRLTVL.

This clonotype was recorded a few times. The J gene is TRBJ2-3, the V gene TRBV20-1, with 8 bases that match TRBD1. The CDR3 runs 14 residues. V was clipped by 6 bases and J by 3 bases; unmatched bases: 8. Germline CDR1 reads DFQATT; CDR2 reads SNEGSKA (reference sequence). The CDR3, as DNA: TGCAGTGCAGACGGACAGGGCGGGACAGATACGCAGTATTTT. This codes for CSADGQGGTDTQYF.

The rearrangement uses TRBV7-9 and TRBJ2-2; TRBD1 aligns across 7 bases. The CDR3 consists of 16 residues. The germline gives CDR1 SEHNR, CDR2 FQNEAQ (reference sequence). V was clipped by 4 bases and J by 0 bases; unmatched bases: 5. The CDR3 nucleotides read TGTGCCAGCAGCTCCCCGAGGGGGCCGAACACCGGGGAGCTGTTTTTT. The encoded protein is CASSSPRGPNTGELFF.

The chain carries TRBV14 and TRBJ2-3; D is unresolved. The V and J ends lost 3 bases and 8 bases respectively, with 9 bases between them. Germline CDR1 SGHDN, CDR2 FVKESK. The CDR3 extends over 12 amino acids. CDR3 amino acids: CASSQTILTQYF. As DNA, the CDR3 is TGTGCCAGCAGCCAGACAATTCTTACGCAGTATTTT.

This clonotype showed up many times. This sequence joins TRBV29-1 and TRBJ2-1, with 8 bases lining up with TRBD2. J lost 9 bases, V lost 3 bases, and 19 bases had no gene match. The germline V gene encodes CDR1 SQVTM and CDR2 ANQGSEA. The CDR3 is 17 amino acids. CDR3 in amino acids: CSVEGFGGDWQAVEQFF. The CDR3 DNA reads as TGCAGCGTTGAGGGGTTCGGGGGGGACTGGCAGGCGGTTGAGCAGTTCTTC.

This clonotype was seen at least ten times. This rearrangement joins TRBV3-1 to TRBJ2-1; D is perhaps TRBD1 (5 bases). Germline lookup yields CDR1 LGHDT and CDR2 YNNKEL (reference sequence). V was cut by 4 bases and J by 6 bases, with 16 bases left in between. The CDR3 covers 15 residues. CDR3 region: CASSPRQGGGNEQFF. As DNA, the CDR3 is TGTGCCAGCAGCCCAAGGCAGGGCGGTGGCAATGAGCAGTTCTTC.

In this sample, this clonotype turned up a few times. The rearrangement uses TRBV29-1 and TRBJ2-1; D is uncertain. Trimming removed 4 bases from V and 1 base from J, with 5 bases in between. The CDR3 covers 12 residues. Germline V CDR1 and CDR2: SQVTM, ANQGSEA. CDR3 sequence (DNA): TGCAGCGTTGGCCAATCCTACAATGAGCAGTTCTTC. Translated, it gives CSVGQSYNEQFF.

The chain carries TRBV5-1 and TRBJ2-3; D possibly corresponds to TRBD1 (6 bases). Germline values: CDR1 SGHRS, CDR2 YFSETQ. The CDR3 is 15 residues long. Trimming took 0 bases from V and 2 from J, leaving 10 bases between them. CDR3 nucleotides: TGCGCCAGCAGCTTGGATGGGGACAACACAGATACGCAGTATTTT. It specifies CASSLDGDNTDTQYF.

CDR3 in amino acids: CAIRGQGKGYEQYF. CDR3 nucleotides: TGTGCCATCAGAGGACAGGGTAAAGGTTACGAGCAGTACTTC. This rearrangement joins TRBV10-3 to TRBJ2-7; 8 positions agree with TRBD1. This CDR3 is built from 14 residues. CDR1 is ENHRY and CDR2 is SYGVKD in the germline V gene. With 6 bases clipped from V and 4 bases from J, the junction kept 8 bases outside the gene matches.

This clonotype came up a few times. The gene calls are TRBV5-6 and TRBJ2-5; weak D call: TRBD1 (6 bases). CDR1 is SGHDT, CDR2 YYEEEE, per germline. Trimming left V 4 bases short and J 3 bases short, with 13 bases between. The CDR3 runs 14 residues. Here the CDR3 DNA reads TGTGCCAGCAGCGGGGGCCTACCTGAAGAGACCCAGTACTTC. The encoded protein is CASSGGLPEETQYF. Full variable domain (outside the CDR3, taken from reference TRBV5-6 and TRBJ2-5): DAGVTQSPTHLIKTRGQQVTLRCSPKSGHDTVSWYQQALGQGPQFIFQYYEEEERQRGNFPDRFSGHQFPNYSSELNVNALLLGDSALYLCASSGGLPEETQYFGPGTRLLVL.

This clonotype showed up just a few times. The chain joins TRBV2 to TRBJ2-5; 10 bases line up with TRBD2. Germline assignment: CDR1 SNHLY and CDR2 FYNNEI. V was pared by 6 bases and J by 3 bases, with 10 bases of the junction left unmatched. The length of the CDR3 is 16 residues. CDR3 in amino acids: CASSPSGLAVKETQYF. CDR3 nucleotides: TGTGCCAGCAGCCCCTCCGGACTAGCGGTAAAAGAGACCCAGTACTTC.

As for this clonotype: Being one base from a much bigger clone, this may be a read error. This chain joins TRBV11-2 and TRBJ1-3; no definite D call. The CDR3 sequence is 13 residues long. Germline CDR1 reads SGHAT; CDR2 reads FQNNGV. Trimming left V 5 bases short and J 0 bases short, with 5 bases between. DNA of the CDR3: TGTGCCAGCAGCCTCCCCTCTGGAAACACCATATATTTT. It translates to CASSLPSGNTIYF.